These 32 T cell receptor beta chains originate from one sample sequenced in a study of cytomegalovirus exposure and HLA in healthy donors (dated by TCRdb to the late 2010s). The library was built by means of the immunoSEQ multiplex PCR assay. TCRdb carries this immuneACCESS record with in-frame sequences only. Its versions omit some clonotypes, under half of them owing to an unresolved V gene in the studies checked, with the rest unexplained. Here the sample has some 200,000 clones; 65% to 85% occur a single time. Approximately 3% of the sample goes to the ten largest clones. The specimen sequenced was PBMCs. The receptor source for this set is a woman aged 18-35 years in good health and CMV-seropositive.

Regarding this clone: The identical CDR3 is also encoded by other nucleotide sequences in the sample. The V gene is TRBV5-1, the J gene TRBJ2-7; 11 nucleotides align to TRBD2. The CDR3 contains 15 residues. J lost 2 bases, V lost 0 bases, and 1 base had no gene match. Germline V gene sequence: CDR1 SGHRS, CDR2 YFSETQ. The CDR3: CASSLGLAGTYEQYF. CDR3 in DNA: TGCGCCAGCAGCTTGGGACTAGCGGGGACCTACGAGCAGTACTTC.

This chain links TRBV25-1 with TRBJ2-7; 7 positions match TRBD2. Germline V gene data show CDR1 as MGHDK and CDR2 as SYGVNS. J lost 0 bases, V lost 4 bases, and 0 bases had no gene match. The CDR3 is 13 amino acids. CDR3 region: CASSAGGSYEQYF. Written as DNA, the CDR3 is TGTGCCAGCAGTGCGGGGGGCTCCTACGAGCAGTACTTC.

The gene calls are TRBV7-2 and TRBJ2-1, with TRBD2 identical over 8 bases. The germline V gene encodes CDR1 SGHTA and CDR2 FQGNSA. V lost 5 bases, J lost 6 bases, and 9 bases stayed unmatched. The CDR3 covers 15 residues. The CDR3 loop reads CASSHPGGLANEQFF. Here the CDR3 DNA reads TGTGCCAGCAGCCACCCGGGGGGGCTAGCCAATGAGCAGTTCTTC.

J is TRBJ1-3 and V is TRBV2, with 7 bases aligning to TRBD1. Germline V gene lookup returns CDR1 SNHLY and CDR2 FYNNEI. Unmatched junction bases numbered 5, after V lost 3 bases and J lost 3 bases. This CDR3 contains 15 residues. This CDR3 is CASSERQGVGNTIYF. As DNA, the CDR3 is TGTGCCAGCAGTGAGAGACAGGGTGTTGGAAACACCATATATTTT. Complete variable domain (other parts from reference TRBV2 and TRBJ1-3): EPEVTQTPSHQVTQMGQEVILRCVPISNHLYFYWYRQILGQKVEFLVSFYNNEISEKSEIFDDQFSVERPDGSNFTLKIRSTKLEDSAMYFCASSERQGVGNTIYFGEGSWLTVV.

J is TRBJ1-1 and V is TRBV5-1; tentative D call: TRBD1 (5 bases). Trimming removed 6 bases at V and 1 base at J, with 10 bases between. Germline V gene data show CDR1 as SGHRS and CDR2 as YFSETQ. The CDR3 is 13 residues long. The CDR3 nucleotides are TGCGCCAGCAAGCGACAGCAGAACACTGAAGCTTTCTTT. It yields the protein CASKRQQNTEAFF.

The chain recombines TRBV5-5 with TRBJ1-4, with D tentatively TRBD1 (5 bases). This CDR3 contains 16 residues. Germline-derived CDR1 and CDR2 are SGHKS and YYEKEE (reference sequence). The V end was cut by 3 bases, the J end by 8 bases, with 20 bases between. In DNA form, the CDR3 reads TGTGCCAGCAGCTCGGGACGACTAGGGATAGGCGAAAAACTGTTTTTT. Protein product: CASSSGRLGIGEKLFF.

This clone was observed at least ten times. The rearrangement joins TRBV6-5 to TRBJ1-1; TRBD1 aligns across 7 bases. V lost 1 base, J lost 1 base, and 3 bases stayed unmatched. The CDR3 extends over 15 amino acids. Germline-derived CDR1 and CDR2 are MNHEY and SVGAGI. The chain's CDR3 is CASSYYRGGNTEAFF. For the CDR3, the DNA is TGTGCCAGCAGTTACTACAGGGGCGGGAACACTGAAGCTTTCTTT.

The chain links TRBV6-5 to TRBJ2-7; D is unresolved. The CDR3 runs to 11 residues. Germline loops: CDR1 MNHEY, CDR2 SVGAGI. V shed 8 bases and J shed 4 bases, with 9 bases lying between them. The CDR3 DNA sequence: TGTGCCAGCGGTATAGAATACGAGCAGTACTTC. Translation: CASGIEYEQYF.

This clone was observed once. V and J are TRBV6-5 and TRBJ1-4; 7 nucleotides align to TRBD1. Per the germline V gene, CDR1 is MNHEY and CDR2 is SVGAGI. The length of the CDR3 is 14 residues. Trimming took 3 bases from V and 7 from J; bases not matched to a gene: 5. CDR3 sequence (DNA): TGTGCCAGCAGTTATTCAGGGGGTGGTGAAAAACTGTTTTTT. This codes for CASSYSGGGEKLFF.

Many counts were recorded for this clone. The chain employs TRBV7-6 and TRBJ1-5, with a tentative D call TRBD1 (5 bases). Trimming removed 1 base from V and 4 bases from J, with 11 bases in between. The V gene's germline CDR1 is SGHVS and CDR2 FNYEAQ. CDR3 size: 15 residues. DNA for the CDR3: TGTGCCAGCAGCTTAGTTGCAGGGAGGAATCAGCCCCAGCATTTT. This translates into CASSLVAGRNQPQHF.

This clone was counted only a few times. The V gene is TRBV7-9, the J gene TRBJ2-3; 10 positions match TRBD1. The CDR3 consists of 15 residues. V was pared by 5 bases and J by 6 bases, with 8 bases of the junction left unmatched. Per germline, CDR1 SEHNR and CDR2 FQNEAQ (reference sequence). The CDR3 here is CASSPTGGKRDTQYF. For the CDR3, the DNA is TGTGCCAGCAGCCCGACAGGGGGCAAGCGCGATACGCAGTATTTT.

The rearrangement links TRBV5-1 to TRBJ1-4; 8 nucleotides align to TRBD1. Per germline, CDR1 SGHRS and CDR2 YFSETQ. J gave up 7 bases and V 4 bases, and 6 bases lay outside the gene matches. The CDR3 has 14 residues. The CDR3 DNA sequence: TGCGCCAGCAGCGTGGGACAGGTTGGTGAAAAACTGTTTTTT. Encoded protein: CASSVGQVGEKLFF.

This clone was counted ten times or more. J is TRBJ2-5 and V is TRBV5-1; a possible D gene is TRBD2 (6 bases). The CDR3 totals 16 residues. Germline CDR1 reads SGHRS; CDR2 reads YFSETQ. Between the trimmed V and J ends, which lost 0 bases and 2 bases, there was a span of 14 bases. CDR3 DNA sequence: TGCGCCAGCAGCTTGGCCCCTATCGGGGGACAAGAGACCCAGTACTTC. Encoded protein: CASSLAPIGGQETQYF.

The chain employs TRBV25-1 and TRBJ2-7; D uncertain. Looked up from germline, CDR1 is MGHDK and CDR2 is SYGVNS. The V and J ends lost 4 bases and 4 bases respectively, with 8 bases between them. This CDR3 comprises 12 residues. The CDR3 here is CASSANGYEQYF. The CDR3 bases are TGTGCCAGCAGTGCCAACGGGTACGAGCAGTACTTC.

CDR3 amino acids: CSVGTGGSGNTIYF. CDR3 coding DNA: TGCAGCGTCGGAACAGGGGGCTCTGGAAACACCATATATTTT. This chain joins TRBV29-1 and TRBJ1-3; 8 positions agree with TRBD1. The germline gives CDR1 SQVTM, CDR2 ANQGSEA. V lost 6 bases and J lost 0; bases outside the gene matches: 4. This CDR3 is 14 amino acids long. Filled out from reference TRBV29-1 and TRBJ1-3, the complete variable domain reads SAVISQKPSRDICQRGTSLTIQCQVDSQVTMMFWYRQQPGQSLTLIATANQGSEATYESGFVIDKFPISRPNLTFSTLTVSNMSPEDSSIYLCSVGTGGSGNTIYFGEGSWLTVV.

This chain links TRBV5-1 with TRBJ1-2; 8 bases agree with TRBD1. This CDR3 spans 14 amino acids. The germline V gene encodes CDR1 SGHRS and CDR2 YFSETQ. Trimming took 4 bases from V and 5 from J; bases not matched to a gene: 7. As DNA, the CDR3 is TGCGCCAGCAGCCCTGACAGGGGTAGATATGGCTACACCTTC. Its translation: CASSPDRGRYGYTF.

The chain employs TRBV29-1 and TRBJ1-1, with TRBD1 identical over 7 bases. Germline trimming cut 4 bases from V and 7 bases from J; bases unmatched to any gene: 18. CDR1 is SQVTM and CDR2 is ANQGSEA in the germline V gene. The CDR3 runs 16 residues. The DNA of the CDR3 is TGCAGCGTTGGGGCCAGGGGGTCGCGGGGTCAGGGTGAAGCTTTCTTT. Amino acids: CSVGARGSRGQGEAFF. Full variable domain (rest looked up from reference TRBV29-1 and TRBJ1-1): SAVISQKPSRDICQRGTSLTIQCQVDSQVTMMFWYRQQPGQSLTLIATANQGSEATYESGFVIDKFPISRPNLTFSTLTVSNMSPEDSSIYLCSVGARGSRGQGEAFFGQGTRLTVV.

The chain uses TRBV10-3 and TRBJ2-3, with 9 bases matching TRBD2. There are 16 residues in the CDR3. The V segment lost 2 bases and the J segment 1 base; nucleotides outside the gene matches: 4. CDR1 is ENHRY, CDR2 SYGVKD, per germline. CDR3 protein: CAISEAAGGRTDTQYF. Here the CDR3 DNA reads TGTGCCATCAGTGAGGCAGCGGGGGGTCGCACAGATACGCAGTATTTT.

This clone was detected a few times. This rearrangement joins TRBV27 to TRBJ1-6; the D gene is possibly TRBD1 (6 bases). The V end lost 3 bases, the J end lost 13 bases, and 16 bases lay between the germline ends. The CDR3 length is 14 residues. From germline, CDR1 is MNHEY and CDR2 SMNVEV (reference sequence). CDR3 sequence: CASSFKDSLFPLHF. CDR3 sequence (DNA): TGTGCCAGCAGTTTCAAGGACAGTTTGTTTCCCCTCCACTTT.

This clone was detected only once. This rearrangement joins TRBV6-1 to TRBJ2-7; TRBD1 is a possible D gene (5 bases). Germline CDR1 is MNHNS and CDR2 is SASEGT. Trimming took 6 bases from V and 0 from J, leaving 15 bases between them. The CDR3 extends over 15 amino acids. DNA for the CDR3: TGTGCCAGCAGGCGACAACAGGATATCTCCTACGAGCAGTACTTC. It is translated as CASRRQQDISYEQYF.

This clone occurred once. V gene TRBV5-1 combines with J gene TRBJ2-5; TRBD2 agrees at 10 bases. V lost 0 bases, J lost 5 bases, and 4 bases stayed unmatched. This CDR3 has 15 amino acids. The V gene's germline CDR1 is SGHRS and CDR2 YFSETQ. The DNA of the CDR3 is TGCGCCAGCAGCTTGGCCGGGACTAGCGAGGAGACCCAGTACTTC. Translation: CASSLAGTSEETQYF. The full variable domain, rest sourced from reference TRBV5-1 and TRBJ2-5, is KAGVTQTPRYLIKTRGQQVTLSCSPISGHRSVSWYQQTPGQGLQFLFEYFSETQRNKGNFPGRFSGRQFSNSRSEMNVSTLELGDSALYLCASSLAGTSEETQYFGPGTRLLVL.

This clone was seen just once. For the CDR3, the DNA is TGTGCCAGCAGTCCCTCGGGCTGGGGACAGAGAAACACTGAAGCTTTCTTT. It is translated as CASSPSGWGQRNTEAFF. This chain uses TRBV27 with TRBJ1-1; 7 bases align to TRBD1. This CDR3 is 17 amino acids long. Germline V gene lookup returns CDR1 MNHEY and CDR2 SMNVEV (reference sequence). After removal of 5 bases from V and 2 bases from J, the junction contained 14 bases not matched to a gene.

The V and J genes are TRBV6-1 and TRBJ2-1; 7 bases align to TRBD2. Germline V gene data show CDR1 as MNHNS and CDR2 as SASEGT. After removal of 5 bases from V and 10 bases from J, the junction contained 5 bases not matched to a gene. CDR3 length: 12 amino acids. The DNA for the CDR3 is TGTGCCAGCAGTCTCGGGGGGATCGAGCAGTTCTTC. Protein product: CASSLGGIEQFF.

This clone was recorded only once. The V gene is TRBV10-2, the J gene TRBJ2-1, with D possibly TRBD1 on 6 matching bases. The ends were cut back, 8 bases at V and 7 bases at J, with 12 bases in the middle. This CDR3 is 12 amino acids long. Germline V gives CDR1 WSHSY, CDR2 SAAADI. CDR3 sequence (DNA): TGCGCCAGCGGCTGGGGGCTAAATGAGCAGTTCTTC. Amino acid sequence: CASGWGLNEQFF.

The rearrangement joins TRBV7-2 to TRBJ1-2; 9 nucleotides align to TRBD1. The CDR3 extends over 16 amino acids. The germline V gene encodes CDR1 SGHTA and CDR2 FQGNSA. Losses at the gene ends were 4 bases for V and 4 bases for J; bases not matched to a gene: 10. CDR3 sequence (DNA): TGTGCCAGCAGCTCGGCCCGAGGACAGGGGATCTATGGCTACACCTTC. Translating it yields CASSSARGQGIYGYTF.

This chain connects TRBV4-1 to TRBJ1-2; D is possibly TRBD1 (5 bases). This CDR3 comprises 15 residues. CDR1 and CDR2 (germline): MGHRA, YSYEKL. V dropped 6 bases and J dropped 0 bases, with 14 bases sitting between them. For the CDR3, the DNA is TGCGCCAGCAGGGAGTCGACAGCCACTAACTATGGCTACACCTTC. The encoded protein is CASRESTATNYGYTF.

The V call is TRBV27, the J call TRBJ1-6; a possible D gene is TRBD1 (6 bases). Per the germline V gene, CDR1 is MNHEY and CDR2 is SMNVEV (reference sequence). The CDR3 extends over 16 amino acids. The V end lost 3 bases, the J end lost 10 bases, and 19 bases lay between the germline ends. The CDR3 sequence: CASSLLWQGLESPLHF. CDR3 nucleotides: TGTGCCAGCAGTTTGTTGTGGCAGGGGCTGGAATCACCCCTCCACTTT.

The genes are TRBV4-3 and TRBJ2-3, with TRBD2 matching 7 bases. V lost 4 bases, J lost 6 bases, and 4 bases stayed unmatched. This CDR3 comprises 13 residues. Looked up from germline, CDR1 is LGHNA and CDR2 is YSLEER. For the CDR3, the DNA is TGCGCCAGCAGCCTAATCGGGGGGGATACGCAGTATTTT. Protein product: CASSLIGGDTQYF.

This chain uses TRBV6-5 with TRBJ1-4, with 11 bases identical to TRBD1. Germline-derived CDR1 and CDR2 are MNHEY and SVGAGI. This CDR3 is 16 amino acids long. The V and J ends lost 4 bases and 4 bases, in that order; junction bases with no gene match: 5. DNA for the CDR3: TGTGCCAGCAGTTGGGACAGGGGGGCAGGTAATGAAAAACTGTTTTTT. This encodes CASSWDRGAGNEKLFF.

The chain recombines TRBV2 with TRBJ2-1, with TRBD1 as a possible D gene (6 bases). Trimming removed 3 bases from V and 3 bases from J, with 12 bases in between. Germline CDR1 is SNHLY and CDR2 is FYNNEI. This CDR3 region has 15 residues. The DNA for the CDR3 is TGTGCCAGCAGTGATCACAGGGCCCACTACAATGAGCAGTTCTTC. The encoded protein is CASSDHRAHYNEQFF. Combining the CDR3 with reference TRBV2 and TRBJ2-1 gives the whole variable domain EPEVTQTPSHQVTQMGQEVILRCVPISNHLYFYWYRQILGQKVEFLVSFYNNEISEKSEIFDDQFSVERPDGSNFTLKIRSTKLEDSAMYFCASSDHRAHYNEQFFGPGTRLTVL.

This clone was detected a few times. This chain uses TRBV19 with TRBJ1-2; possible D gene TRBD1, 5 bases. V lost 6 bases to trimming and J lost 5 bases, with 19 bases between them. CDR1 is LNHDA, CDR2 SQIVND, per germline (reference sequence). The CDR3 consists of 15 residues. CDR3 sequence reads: CASRKGGTDLYGYTF. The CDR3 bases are TGTGCCAGTAGGAAGGGAGGGACGGACTTATATGGCTACACCTTC.

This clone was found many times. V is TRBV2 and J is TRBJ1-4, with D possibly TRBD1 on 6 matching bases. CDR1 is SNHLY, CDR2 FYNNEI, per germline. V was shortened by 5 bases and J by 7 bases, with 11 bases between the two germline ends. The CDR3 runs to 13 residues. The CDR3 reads CASSSTGSEKLFF. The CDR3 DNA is TGTGCCAGCAGTTCGACAGGCAGTGAAAAACTGTTTTTT. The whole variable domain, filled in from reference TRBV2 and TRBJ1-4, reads EPEVTQTPSHQVTQMGQEVILRCVPISNHLYFYWYRQILGQKVEFLVSFYNNEISEKSEIFDDQFSVERPDGSNFTLKIRSTKLEDSAMYFCASSSTGSEKLFFGSGTQLSVL.